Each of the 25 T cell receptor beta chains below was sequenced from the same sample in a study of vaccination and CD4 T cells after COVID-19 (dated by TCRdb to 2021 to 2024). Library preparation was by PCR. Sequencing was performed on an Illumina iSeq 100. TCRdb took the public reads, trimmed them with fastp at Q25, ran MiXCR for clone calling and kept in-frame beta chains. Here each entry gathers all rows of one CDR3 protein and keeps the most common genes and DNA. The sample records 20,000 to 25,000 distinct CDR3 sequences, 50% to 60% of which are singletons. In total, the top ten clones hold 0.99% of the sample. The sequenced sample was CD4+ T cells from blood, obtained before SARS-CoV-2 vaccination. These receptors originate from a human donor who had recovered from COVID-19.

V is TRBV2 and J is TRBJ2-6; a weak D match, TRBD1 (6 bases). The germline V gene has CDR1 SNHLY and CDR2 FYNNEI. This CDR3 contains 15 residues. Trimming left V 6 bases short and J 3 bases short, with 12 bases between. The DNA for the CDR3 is TGTGCCAGCAGCGCACAGGGATTTGGGGCCAACGTCCTGACTTTC. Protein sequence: CASSAQGFGANVLTF. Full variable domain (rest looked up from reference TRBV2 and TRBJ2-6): EPEVTQTPSHQVTQMGQEVILRCVPISNHLYFYWYRQILGQKVEFLVSFYNNEISEKSEIFDDQFSVERPDGSNFTLKIRSTKLEDSAMYFCASSAQGFGANVLTFGAGSRLTVL.

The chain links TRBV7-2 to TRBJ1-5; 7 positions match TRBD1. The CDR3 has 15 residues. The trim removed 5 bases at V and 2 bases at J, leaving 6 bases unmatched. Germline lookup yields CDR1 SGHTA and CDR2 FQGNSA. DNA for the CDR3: TGTGCCAGCAGCCTCGACAGGGCGGGCAATCAGCCCCAGCATTTT. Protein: CASSLDRAGNQPQHF.

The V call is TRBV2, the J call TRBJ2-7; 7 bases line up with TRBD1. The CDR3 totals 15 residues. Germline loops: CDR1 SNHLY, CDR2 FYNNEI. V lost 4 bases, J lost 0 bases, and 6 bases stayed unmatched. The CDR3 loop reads CASSGTGQPSYEQYF. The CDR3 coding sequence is TGTGCCAGCAGTGGGACAGGACAGCCCTCCTACGAGCAGTACTTC.

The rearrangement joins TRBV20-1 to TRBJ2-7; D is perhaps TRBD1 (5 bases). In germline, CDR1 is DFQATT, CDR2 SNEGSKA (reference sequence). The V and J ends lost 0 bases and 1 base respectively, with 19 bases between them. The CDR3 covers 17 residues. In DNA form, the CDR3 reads TGCAGTGCTAGAGATTATTACTTGGCAGGGCGATCCTACGAGCAGTACTTC. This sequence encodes CSARDYYLAGRSYEQYF.

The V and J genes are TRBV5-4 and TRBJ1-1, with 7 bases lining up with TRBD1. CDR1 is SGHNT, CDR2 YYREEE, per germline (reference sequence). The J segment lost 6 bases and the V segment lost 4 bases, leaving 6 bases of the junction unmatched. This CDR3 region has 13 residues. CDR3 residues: CASSRDSESEAFF. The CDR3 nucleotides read TGTGCCAGCAGCCGGGACAGCGAATCTGAAGCTTTCTTT.

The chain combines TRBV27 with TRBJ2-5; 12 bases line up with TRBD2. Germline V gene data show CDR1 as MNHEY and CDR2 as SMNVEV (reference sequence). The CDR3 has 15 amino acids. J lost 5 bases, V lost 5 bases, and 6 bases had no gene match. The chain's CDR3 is CASSPLAGGGETQYF. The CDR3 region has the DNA TGTGCCAGCAGTCCACTAGCGGGAGGAGGGGAGACCCAGTACTTC.

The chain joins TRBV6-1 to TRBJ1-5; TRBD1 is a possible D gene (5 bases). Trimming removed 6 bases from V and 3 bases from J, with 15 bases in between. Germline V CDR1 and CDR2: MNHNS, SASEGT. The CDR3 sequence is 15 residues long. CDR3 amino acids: CASRTPGSHNQPQHF. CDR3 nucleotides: TGTGCCAGCAGGACCCCAGGGAGTCACAATCAGCCCCAGCATTTT.

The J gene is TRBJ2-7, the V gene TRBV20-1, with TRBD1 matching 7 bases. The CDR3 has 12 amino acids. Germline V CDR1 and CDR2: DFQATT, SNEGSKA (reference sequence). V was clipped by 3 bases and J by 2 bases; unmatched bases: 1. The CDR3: CSARGQTYEQYF. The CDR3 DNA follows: TGCAGTGCTAGGGGACAGACCTACGAGCAGTACTTC.

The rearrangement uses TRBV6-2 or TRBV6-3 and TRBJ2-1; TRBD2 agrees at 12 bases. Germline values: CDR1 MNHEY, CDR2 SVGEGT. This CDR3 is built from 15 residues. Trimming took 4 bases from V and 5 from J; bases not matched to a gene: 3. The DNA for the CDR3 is TGTGCCAGCAGTTCAGGACTAGCGGGAAACAATGAGCAGTTCTTC. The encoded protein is CASSSGLAGNNEQFF.

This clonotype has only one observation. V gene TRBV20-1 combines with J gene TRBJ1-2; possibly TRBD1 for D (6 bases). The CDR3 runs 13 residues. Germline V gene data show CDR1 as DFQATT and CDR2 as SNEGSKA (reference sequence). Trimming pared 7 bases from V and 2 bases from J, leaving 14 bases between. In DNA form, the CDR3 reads TGCAGTGTCCCCCGAGACAGGAACTATGGCTACACCTTC. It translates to CSVPRDRNYGYTF.

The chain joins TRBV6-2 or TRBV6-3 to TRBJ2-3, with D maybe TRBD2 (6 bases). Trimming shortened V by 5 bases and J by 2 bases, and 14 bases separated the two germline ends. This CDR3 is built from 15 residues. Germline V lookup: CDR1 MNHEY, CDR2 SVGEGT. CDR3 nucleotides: TGTGCCAGCAGTCTCCACCGGGACTCCACAGATACGCAGTATTTT. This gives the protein CASSLHRDSTDTQYF.

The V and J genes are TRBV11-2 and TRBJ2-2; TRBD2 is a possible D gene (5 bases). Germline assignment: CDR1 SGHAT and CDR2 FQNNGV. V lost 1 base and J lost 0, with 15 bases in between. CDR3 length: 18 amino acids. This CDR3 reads CASSLVSRGPANTGELFF. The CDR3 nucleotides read TGTGCCAGCAGCTTAGTATCCCGAGGGCCGGCGAACACCGGGGAGCTGTTTTTT.

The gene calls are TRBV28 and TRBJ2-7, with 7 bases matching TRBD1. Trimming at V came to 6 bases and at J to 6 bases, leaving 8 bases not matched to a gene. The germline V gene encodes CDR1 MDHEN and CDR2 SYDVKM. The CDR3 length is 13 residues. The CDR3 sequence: CASSLRTGGEQYF. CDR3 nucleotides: TGTGCCAGCAGCCTAAGGACAGGAGGCGAGCAGTACTTC.

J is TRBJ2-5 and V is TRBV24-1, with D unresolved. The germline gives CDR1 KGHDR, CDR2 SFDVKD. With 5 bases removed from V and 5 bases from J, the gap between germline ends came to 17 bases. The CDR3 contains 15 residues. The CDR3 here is CATSVGHLEYETQYF. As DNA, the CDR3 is TGTGCCACCAGTGTTGGTCACCTGGAGTACGAGACCCAGTACTTC.

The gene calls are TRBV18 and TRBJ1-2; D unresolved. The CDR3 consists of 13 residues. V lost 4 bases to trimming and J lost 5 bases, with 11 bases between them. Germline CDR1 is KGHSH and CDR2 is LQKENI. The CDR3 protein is CASSLGPGYGYTF. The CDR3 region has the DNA TGTGCCAGCTCACTTGGGCCGGGATATGGCTACACCTTC.

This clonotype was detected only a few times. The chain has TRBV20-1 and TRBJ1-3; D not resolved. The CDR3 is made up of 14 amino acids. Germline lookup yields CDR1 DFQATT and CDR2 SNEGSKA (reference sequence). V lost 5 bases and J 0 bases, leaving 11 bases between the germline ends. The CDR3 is CSAPIPGSGNTIYF. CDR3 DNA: TGCAGTGCTCCTATACCTGGCTCTGGAAACACCATATATTTT.

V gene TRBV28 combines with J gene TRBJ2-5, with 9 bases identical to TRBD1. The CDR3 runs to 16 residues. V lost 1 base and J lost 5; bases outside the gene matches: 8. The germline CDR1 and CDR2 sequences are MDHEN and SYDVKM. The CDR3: CASSLSWDRVWETQYF. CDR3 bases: TGTGCCAGCAGTTTATCTTGGGACAGGGTCTGGGAGACCCAGTACTTC.

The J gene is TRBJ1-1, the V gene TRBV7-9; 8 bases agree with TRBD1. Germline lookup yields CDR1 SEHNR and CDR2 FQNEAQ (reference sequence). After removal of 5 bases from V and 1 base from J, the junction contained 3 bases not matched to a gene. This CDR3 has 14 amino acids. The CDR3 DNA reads TGTGCCAGCAGCGGACAGGGCTGGAACACTGAAGCTTTCTTT. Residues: CASSGQGWNTEAFF.

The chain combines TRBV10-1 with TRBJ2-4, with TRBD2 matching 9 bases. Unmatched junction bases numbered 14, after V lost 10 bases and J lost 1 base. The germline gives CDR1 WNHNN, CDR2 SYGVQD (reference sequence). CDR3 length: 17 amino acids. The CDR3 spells CATQLGLAPGAKNIQYF. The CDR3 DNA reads TGCGCCACCCAATTGGGACTAGCTCCGGGGGCCAAAAACATTCAGTACTTC.

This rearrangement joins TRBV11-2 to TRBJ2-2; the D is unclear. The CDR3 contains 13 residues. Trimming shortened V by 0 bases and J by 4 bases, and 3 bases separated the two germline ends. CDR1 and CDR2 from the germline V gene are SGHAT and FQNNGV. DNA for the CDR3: TGTGCCAGCAGCTTAGAACGCACCGGGGAGCTGTTTTTT. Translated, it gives CASSLERTGELFF.

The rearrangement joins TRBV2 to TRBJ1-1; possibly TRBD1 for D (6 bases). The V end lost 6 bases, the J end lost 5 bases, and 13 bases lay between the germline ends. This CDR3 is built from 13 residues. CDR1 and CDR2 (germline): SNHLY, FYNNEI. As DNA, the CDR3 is TGTGCCAGCAGAGGAACAGGGCGGACTGAAGCTTTCTTT. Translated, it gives CASRGTGRTEAFF.

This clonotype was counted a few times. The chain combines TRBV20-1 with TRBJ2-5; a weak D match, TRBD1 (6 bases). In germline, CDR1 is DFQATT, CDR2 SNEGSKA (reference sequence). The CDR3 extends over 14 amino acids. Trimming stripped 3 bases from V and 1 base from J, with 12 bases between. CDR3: CSARIGTSQETQYF. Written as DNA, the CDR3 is TGCAGTGCTAGGATAGGGACATCCCAAGAGACCCAGTACTTC.

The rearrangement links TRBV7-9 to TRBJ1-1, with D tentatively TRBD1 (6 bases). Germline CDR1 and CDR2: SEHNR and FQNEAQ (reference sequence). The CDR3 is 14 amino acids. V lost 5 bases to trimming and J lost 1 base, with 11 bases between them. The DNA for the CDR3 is TGTGCCAGCAGCCACGTAGGGGGGAACACTGAAGCTTTCTTT. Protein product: CASSHVGGNTEAFF.

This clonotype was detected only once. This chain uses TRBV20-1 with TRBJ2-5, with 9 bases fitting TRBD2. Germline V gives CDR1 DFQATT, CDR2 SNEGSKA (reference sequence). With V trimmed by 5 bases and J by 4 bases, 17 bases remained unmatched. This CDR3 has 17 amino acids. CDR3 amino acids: CSAAKEDSGSPRETQYF. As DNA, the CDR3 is TGCAGTGCTGCTAAGGAGGATAGCGGGAGTCCTCGAGAGACCCAGTACTTC.

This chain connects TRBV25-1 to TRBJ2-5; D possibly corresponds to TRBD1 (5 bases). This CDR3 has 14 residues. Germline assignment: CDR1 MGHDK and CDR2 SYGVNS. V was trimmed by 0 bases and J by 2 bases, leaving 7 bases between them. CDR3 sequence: CASSEYRQQETQYF. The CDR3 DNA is TGTGCCAGCAGTGAATATAGACAGCAAGAGACCCAGTACTTC.